What follows is one T cell receptor (beta chain) and its context. Sequencing was performed with immunoSEQ multiplex PCR; in TCRdb, only in-frame clones are kept and a portion is missing. The sample lists just under 65,000 clones; 80% to 90% were seen once. This sample was included in a study of blood T cell repertoires in COVID-19. As for the study in general: Specimens from acute and convalescent COVID-19 originated in the United States, Italy and Spain. From T cells, B-cell-depleted T cells, or PBMCs came the material, which was cDNA or gDNA.

CDR1 is SGHKS, CDR2 YYEKEE, per germline (reference sequence). The CDR3 is 15 residues long. With V trimmed by 0 bases and J by 2 bases, 0 bases remained unmatched. Sequencing was carried out using peripheral blood. The TCR originated in a man in his forties or fifties with acute or convalescent COVID-19. This chain joins TRBV5-5 and TRBJ2-1, with TRBD1 matching over 9 bases. CDR3 in amino acids: CASSLGDRAYNEQFF. As DNA, the CDR3 is TGTGCCAGCAGCTTGGGGGACAGGGCCTACAATGAGCAGTTCTTC. Full variable domain (missing parts from reference TRBV5-5 and TRBJ2-1): DAGVTQSPTHLIKTRGQQVTLRCSPISGHKSVSWYQQVLGQGPQFIFQYYEKEERGRGNFPDRFSARQFPNYSSELNVNALLLGDSALYLCASSLGDRAYNEQFFGPGTRLTVL.